The 25 T cell receptor beta chains listed next were all sequenced from one sample in a study of CD8 T cells in Susac syndrome. Random hexamers primed reverse transcription of roughly 0.5 to 1 ug RNA. In TCRdb, the immunoSEQ multiplex PCR reads were re-called with MiXCR into one record per CDR3 protein. Of about 200,000 distinct CDR3 sequences listed, 90% to 95% are singletons. Sequencing was done on a sample of CD4+ T cells from PBMCs. Receptor source: a human donor in good health.

The V call is TRBV10-3, the J call TRBJ1-1; weak D call: TRBD1 (6 bases). The V end lost 10 bases, the J end lost 5 bases, and 17 bases lay between the germline ends. Germline lookup yields CDR1 ENHRY and CDR2 SYGVKD. The CDR3 is 13 amino acids. The CDR3 bases are TGTGCCACCAAAAAAAACGACAGGACTGAAGCTTTCTTT. It encodes CATKKNDRTEAFF.

The rearrangement links TRBV6-5 to TRBJ2-2; perhaps TRBD2 as D (6 bases). CDR1 and CDR2 (germline): MNHEY, SVGAGI. The V and J ends lost 11 bases and 2 bases respectively, with 9 bases between them. CDR3 length: 12 amino acids. The CDR3 is CAGGTNTGELFF. The CDR3, as DNA: TGTGCCGGGGGGACTAACACCGGGGAGCTGTTTTTT.

This clonotype has just a few counts. The V call is TRBV27, the J call TRBJ2-7; TRBD2 might be the D (6 bases). From germline, CDR1 is MNHEY and CDR2 SMNVEV (reference sequence). CDR3 length: 16 amino acids. With 2 bases removed from V and 4 bases from J, the gap between germline ends came to 18 bases. The CDR3, as DNA: TGTGCCAGCAGTTTAGGGTTTGCGGGATCTAGGTACGAGCAGTACTTC. As protein: CASSLGFAGSRYEQYF.

The chain employs TRBV20-1 and TRBJ2-3; 8 positions match TRBD2. V shed 6 bases, J shed 11 bases, and the junction held 10 bases outside the gene matches. Germline CDR1 is DFQATT and CDR2 is SNEGSKA (reference sequence). The length of the CDR3 is 12 residues. The CDR3 coding sequence is TGCAGTGCCCCTGCCGGGAGCGGGAGGCAGTATTTT. It is translated as CSAPAGSGRQYF.

The CDR3 region has the DNA TGTGCCAGCAGGGACTGGGCGGAGCAGTTCTTC. Its protein is CASRDWAEQFF. This chain uses TRBV6-2 or TRBV6-3 with TRBJ2-1, with TRBD2 as a possible D gene (5 bases). Germline V gives CDR1 MNHEY, CDR2 SVGEGT. The length of the CDR3 is 11 residues. V was trimmed by 6 bases and J by 10 bases, leaving 10 bases between them.

The chain employs TRBV20-1 and TRBJ1-5, with D unresolved. V lost 0 bases, J lost 4 bases, and 16 bases lay in between. Germline V gives CDR1 DFQATT, CDR2 SNEGSKA (reference sequence). This CDR3 has 16 residues. The CDR3 loop reads CSARDPIGSRNQPQHF. Here the CDR3 DNA reads TGCAGTGCTAGAGATCCCATCGGCAGCCGGAATCAGCCCCAGCATTTT.

The chain has TRBV7-2 and TRBJ2-5; 14 bases are shared with TRBD2. V dropped 5 bases and J dropped 4; count of bases not matched to a gene: 9. Germline CDR1 SGHTA, CDR2 FQGNSA. CDR3 length equals 17 residues. CDR3 sequence: CASSKTSGGAEGETQYF. The CDR3 DNA reads as TGTGCCAGCAGCAAGACTAGCGGGGGGGCTGAGGGAGAGACCCAGTACTTC.

The rearrangement links TRBV6-2 or TRBV6-3 to TRBJ1-5; no reliable D call. This CDR3 has 12 residues. V was cut by 2 bases and J by 7 bases, with 6 bases left in between. CDR1 and CDR2 (germline): MNHEY, SVGEGT. CDR3 nucleotides: TGTGCCAGCAGTTACGGTTGGCAGCCCCAGCATTTT. Translating gives CASSYGWQPQHF.

The J gene is TRBJ1-4, the V gene TRBV7-6, with D unresolved. In germline, CDR1 is SGHVS, CDR2 FNYEAQ. This CDR3 has 16 amino acids. V was cut by 5 bases and J by 2 bases, with 15 bases left in between. The CDR3 DNA sequence: TGTGCCAGCAGCGCTCGACAATTCGGGACTAATGAAAAACTGTTTTTT. Translating gives CASSARQFGTNEKLFF. Complete variable domain (other parts from reference TRBV7-6 and TRBJ1-4): GAGVSQSPRYKVTKRGQDVALRCDPISGHVSLYWYRQALGQGPEFLTYFNYEAQQDKSGLPNDRFSAERPEGSISTLTIQRTEQRDSAMYRCASSARQFGTNEKLFFGSGTQLSVL.

This clonotype was counted once. The gene calls are TRBV5-1 and TRBJ2-6; perhaps TRBD1 as D (5 bases). Germline loops: CDR1 SGHRS, CDR2 YFSETQ. The CDR3 contains 16 residues. The ends were cut back, 2 bases at V and 0 bases at J, with 9 bases in the middle. CDR3 coding DNA: TGCGCCAGCAGCTTCTTCGACAGCTCTGGGGCCAACGTCCTGACTTTC. This translates into CASSFFDSSGANVLTF.

The chain links TRBV25-1 to TRBJ2-7, with D unresolved. Germline V gene sequence: CDR1 MGHDK, CDR2 SYGVNS. This CDR3 has 14 residues. Trimming took off 6 bases at V and 1 base at J, with 13 bases between the two ends. CDR3 coding DNA: TGTGCCAGCAGCCCTGCGGACCGATCCTACGAGCAGTACTTC. Residues: CASSPADRSYEQYF.

The genes are TRBV3-1 and TRBJ2-6; D remains unclear. This CDR3 has 15 amino acids. In germline, CDR1 is LGHDT, CDR2 YNNKEL (reference sequence). V was cut by 3 bases and J by 1 base, with 7 bases left in between. The CDR3 nucleotides read TGTGCCAGCAGCCAGGTCCTATCTGGGGCCAACGTCCTGACTTTC. Translating gives CASSQVLSGANVLTF.

The chain is built from TRBV28 and TRBJ2-3; the match to TRBD1 covers 9 bases. The CDR3 extends over 15 amino acids. The J segment lost 5 bases and the V segment lost 6 bases, leaving 9 bases of the junction unmatched. CDR1 MDHEN and CDR2 SYDVKM come from the germline V gene. In nucleotides, the CDR3 is TGTGCCAGCAGCTGGAGCGGGACAGGGTTAGATACGCAGTATTTT. It is translated as CASSWSGTGLDTQYF. Based on the CDR3 plus reference TRBV28 and TRBJ2-3, the full variable domain is DVKVTQSSRYLVKRTGEKVFLECVQDMDHENMFWYRQDPGLGLRLIYFSYDVKMKEKGDIPEGYSVSREKKERFSLILESASTNQTSMYLCASSWSGTGLDTQYFGPGTRLTVL.

This sequence joins TRBV13 and TRBJ1-4, with unresolved D. Trimming stripped 5 bases from V and 10 bases from J, with 11 bases between. The CDR3 covers 12 residues. CDR1 is PRHDT and CDR2 is FYEKMQ in the germline V gene (reference sequence). CDR3 nucleotides: TGTGCCAGCAGCCAACCAGGTGGAAAACTGTTTTTT. Its protein product is CASSQPGGKLFF.

In this sample, this clonotype turned up a few times. The V and J genes are TRBV4-2 and TRBJ1-4; 9 nucleotides line up with TRBD1. Germline CDR1 reads LGHNA; CDR2 reads YNFKEQ. The CDR3 covers 15 residues. The V gene end was trimmed by 3 bases and the J gene end by 5 bases; junction bases not matched to a gene: 4. The DNA for the CDR3 is TGTGCCAGCAGCCACCCGGGACAGGGAAATGAAAAACTGTTTTTT. Translating gives CASSHPGQGNEKLFF.

Notes on this clonotype: Because the CDR3 is missing its conserved closing phenylalanine or tryptophan, this is likely a read error. The rearrangement links TRBV7-9 to TRBJ2-1; D is unclear. V lost 1 base and J 6 bases, leaving 13 bases between the germline ends. This CDR3 contains 15 residues. Germline CDR1 reads SEHNR; CDR2 reads FQNEAQ (reference sequence). CDR3 DNA sequence: TGTGCCAGCAGCTTAGGTACGCTAGTTGGCAATGAGCAGTTCCTC. As protein: CASSLGTLVGNEQFL.

The rearrangement uses TRBV5-6 and TRBJ1-5; 9 bases match TRBD1. Per the germline V gene, CDR1 is SGHDT and CDR2 is YYEEEE. The CDR3 totals 15 residues. The V and J ends lost 0 bases and 3 bases, in that order; junction bases with no gene match: 1. This CDR3 is CASSLGDRDNQPQHF. DNA for the CDR3: TGTGCCAGCAGCTTGGGGGACAGGGACAATCAGCCCCAGCATTTT.

The table lists this clonotype with a count of one. The chain joins TRBV6-2 or TRBV6-3 to TRBJ2-1; D is perhaps TRBD1 or TRBD2 (5 bases each). V lost 7 bases and J lost 9, with 22 bases in between. Germline CDR1 and CDR2: MNHEY and SVGEGT. This CDR3 is built from 15 residues. The CDR3 sequence: CASMPYGAPLGEQFF. As DNA, the CDR3 is TGTGCCAGCATGCCTTACGGGGCTCCCCTCGGTGAGCAGTTCTTC.

This clonotype showed up just once. A junction boundary mismatches the germline segment, possibly from a read error. This chain connects TRBV7-7 to TRBJ2-2; D not certain. Germline lookup yields CDR1 SSHAT and CDR2 FNYEAQ (reference sequence). The CDR3 spans 14 residues. CDR3 nucleotides: TGTGCTAGCAGCTTAAATGCGAACACCGGGGAGCTGTTTTTT. Translation gives CASSLNANTGELFF. Filled out from reference TRBV7-7 and TRBJ2-2, the complete variable domain reads GAGVSQSPRYKVTKRGQDVTLRCDPISSHATLYWYQQALGQGPEFLTYFNYEAQPDKSGLPSDRFSAERPEGSISTLTIQRTEQRDSAMYRCASSLNANTGELFFGEGSRLTVL.

The V call is TRBV7-9, the J call TRBJ2-7; D remains unclear. V lost 1 base and J 5 bases, leaving 3 bases between the germline ends. The CDR3 contains 11 residues. Germline V gives CDR1 SEHNR, CDR2 FQNEAQ (reference sequence). The CDR3 protein is CASSLVDEQYF. The CDR3 bases are TGTGCCAGCAGCTTAGTGGACGAGCAGTACTTC.

CDR3 bases: TGTGCCAGCAGCCCCTTGGGACTAGCTAGGCATACGCAGTATTTT. Encoded protein: CASSPLGLARHTQYF. The J gene is TRBJ2-3, the V gene TRBV13; 9 nucleotides align to TRBD2. Germline V gene data show CDR1 as PRHDT and CDR2 as FYEKMQ (reference sequence). J lost 7 bases, V lost 5 bases, and 10 bases had no gene match. This CDR3 has 15 residues.

The DNA for the CDR3 is TGTGCCAGTAGTATGACAGGCCGGGCGCGGACCCAGTACTTC. This codes for CASSMTGRARTQYF. The V and J genes are TRBV19 and TRBJ2-5; weak D call: TRBD1 (6 bases). Trimming took 3 bases from V and 7 from J, leaving 15 bases between them. Germline V gene lookup returns CDR1 LNHDA and CDR2 SQIVND (reference sequence). This CDR3 has 14 residues.

The V gene is TRBV5-4, the J gene TRBJ2-5, with D tentatively TRBD1 (5 bases). The length of the CDR3 is 15 residues. The ends were cut back, 5 bases at V and 4 bases at J, with 18 bases in the middle. Germline V CDR1 and CDR2: SGHNT, YYREEE (reference sequence). The CDR3 sequence is CASSSQVPMRETQYF. The CDR3 coding sequence is TGTGCCAGCAGTTCACAGGTTCCAATGCGAGAGACCCAGTACTTC. The entire variable domain, with the rest obtained from reference TRBV5-4 and TRBJ2-5, is as follows: ETGVTQSPTHLIKTRGQQVTLRCSSQSGHNTVSWYQQALGQGPQFIFQYYREEENGRGNFPPRFSGLQFPNYSSELNVNALELDDSALYLCASSSQVPMRETQYFGPGTRLLVL.

CDR3 sequence reads: CASNLAGGTDTQYF. The CDR3 bases are TGTGCCAGCAATCTAGCGGGGGGCACAGATACGCAGTATTTT. The genes are TRBV2 and TRBJ2-3; 10 nucleotides agree with TRBD2. The CDR3 spans 14 residues. The V and J ends lost 7 bases and 1 base, in that order; junction bases with no gene match: 2. CDR1 is SNHLY, CDR2 FYNNEI, per germline.

The gene calls are TRBV18 and TRBJ2-2, with TRBD1 as a possible D gene (5 bases). V lost 4 bases to trimming and J lost 1 base, with 10 bases between them. This CDR3 is built from 15 residues. Germline CDR1 and CDR2: KGHSH and LQKENI. The CDR3 here is CASSLWTKNTGELFF. The CDR3 DNA reads TGTGCCAGCTCACTCTGGACAAAGAACACCGGGGAGCTGTTTTTT.